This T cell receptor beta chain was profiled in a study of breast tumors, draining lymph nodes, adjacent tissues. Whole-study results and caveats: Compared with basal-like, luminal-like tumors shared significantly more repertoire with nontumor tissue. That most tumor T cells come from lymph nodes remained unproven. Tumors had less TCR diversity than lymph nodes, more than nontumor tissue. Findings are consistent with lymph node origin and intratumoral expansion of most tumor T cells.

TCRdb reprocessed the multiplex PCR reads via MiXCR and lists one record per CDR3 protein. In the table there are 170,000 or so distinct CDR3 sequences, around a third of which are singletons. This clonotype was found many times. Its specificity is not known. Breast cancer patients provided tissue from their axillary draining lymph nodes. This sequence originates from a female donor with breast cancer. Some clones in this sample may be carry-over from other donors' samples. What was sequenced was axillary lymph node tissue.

DNA for the CDR3: TGTGCCATCACCTTCGCAGAGAGGGATGGCTACACCTTC. Translated, it gives CAITFAERDGYTF. The chain combines TRBV10-3 with TRBJ1-2; D unclear. The CDR3 length is 13 residues. The V end lost 7 bases, the J end lost 6 bases, and 15 bases lay between the germline ends. Germline lookup yields CDR1 ENHRY and CDR2 SYGVKD.